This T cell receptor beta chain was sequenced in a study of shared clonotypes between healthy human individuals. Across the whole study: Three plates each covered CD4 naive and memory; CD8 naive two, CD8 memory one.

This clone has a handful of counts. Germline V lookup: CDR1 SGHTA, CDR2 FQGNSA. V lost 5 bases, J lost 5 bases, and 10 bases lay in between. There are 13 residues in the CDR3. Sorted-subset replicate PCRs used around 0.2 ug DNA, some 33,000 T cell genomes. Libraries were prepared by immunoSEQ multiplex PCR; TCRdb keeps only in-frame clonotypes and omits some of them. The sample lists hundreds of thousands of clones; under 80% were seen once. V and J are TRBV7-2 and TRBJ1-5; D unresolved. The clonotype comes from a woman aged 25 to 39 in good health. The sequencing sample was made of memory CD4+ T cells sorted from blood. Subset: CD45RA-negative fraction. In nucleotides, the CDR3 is TGTGCCAGCAGCCCACGGGCGTATCAGCCCCAGCATTTT. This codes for CASSPRAYQPQHF.